This T cell receptor (beta chain) appears in the sequencing data of a study of radiotherapy plus CTLA-4 blockade in lung cancer. Study-level points and caveats: The study found tumor-derived TCR clones expanded in blood after radiotherapy plus ipilimumab.

Measured with immunoSEQ multiplex PCR; TCRdb has only the in-frame clones, and not every one. Of 80,000 or so clones listed, around 78% are singletons. Comment on this clone: Its antigen is unknown.

The TCR sequence derives from a human donor with non-small cell lung cancer whose response to radiotherapy plus ipilimumab could not be evaluated. Some clones in this sample may be carry-over from other donors' samples. The sample in question was peripheral blood, obtained from a patient treated with radiotherapy plus ipilimumab.

CDR3 sequence: CASSQGRWETQYF. The CDR3 nucleotides read TGTGCCAGCAGTCAGGGTAGATGGGAGACCCAGTACTTC. This sequence joins TRBV27 and TRBJ2-5; D may be TRBD1 (5 bases). This CDR3 has 13 residues. Germline V gene sequence: CDR1 MNHEY, CDR2 SMNVEV (reference sequence). V was shortened by 5 bases and J by 5 bases, with 12 bases between the two germline ends.